A single sample gave rise to the 25 T cell receptor beta chains below, sequenced in a study of cytomegalovirus exposure and HLA in healthy donors. 60 Vbeta and 13 Jbeta primers were used in PCR. Here immunoSEQ multiplex PCR was the method, and the copy in TCRdb shows in-frame clones only, minus some. The top ten clones hold 4% of a sample with some 100,000 clones, about 77% of them seen once. The material sequenced was PBMCs. The receptors derive from a woman aged 50 to 60 in good health and CMV-seropositive.

This clone was picked up a small number of times. V gene TRBV28 combines with J gene TRBJ2-5; D remains ambiguous. The CDR3 is made up of 11 amino acids. V was cut by 4 bases and J by 7 bases, with 7 bases left in between. Per the germline V gene, CDR1 is MDHEN and CDR2 is SYDVKM. CDR3 DNA: TGTGCCAGCAGTTCTAGACGGACCCAGTACTTC. Translated, it gives CASSSRRTQYF.

The gene calls are TRBV16 and TRBJ1-2, with 7 nucleotides matching TRBD1. Per germline, CDR1 KGHSY and CDR2 FQNENV. V dropped 0 bases and J dropped 7; count of bases not matched to a gene: 2. The CDR3 extends over 13 amino acids. The DNA of the CDR3 is TGTGCCAGCAGCCAATCGACAGGGACTGGCTACACCTTC. It is translated as CASSQSTGTGYTF.

This chain joins TRBV2 and TRBJ2-5; D remains unclear. The J call is in doubt because the DNA end fits TRBJ2-7 better. Per the germline V gene, CDR1 is SNHLY and CDR2 is FYNNEI. This CDR3 spans 12 amino acids. CDR3 amino acids: CASSESSYEQYF. The CDR3 DNA reads TGTGCCAGCAGTGAATCGTCCTACGAGCAGTACTTC.

The V call is TRBV15, the J call TRBJ2-1; D not resolved. The CDR3 loop spans 13 amino acids. V gave up 1 base and J gave up 5 bases, with 6 bases separating them. CDR1 is LNHNV and CDR2 is YYDKDF in the germline V gene (reference sequence). CDR3 residues: CATSRGSDNEQFF. CDR3 coding DNA: TGTGCCACCAGCAGAGGATCGGACAATGAGCAGTTCTTC.

V and J are TRBV4-1 and TRBJ1-5; D perhaps matches TRBD1 (5 bases). Germline CDR1 MGHRA, CDR2 YSYEKL. V lost 4 bases and J lost 0, with 16 bases in between. The CDR3 contains 17 residues. The DNA for the CDR3 is TGCGCCAGCAGCCCAAAAGTGGGGGGTAATAGCAATCAGCCCCAGCATTTT. It translates to CASSPKVGGNSNQPQHF.

The chain joins TRBV28 to TRBJ2-7, with 9 bases fitting TRBD1. In germline, CDR1 is MDHEN, CDR2 SYDVKM. With V trimmed by 5 bases and J by 3 bases, 11 bases remained unmatched. The CDR3 has 16 residues. The CDR3, as DNA: TGTGCCAGCAGTCTAATCCTCGGACAGGGGTACTACGAGCAGTACTTC. Its protein product is CASSLILGQGYYEQYF.

The J gene is TRBJ2-7, the V gene TRBV6-5; TRBD2 is a possible D gene (5 bases). Germline V gives CDR1 MNHEY, CDR2 SVGAGI. The CDR3 contains 15 residues. V was cut by 8 bases and J by 3 bases, with 20 bases left in between. As DNA, the CDR3 is TGTGCCAGCTATGGCGAGTCAGCGGAGAACTACGAGCAGTACTTC. It specifies CASYGESAENYEQYF.

The chain joins TRBV6-5 to TRBJ1-6; D not resolved. The length of the CDR3 is 14 residues. V was cut by 5 bases and J by 10 bases, with 15 bases left in between. Germline CDR1 and CDR2: MNHEY and SVGAGI. CDR3 coding DNA: TGTGCCAGCAGTACATGGGCAGGAGGGTCACCCCTCCACTTT. Its protein is CASSTWAGGSPLHF.

The sample holds one count of this clone. The J gene is TRBJ2-2, the V gene TRBV6-6; D remains ambiguous. The ends were cut back, 0 bases at V and 7 bases at J, with 9 bases in the middle. The CDR3 is made up of 14 amino acids. The germline CDR1 and CDR2 sequences are MNHNY and SVGAGI (reference sequence). CDR3 DNA: TGTGCCAGCAGTTACTCCCGAGGTGGCGGGGAGCTGTTTTTT. Translating gives CASSYSRGGGELFF.

V usage is TRBV29-1 and J usage is TRBJ1-2; 9 nucleotides line up with TRBD1. J gave up 2 bases and V 6 bases, and 1 base lay outside the gene matches. The CDR3 is 12 residues long. The V gene's germline CDR1 is SQVTM and CDR2 ANQGSEA. DNA of the CDR3: TGCAGCGTGGACAGGGGAAACTATGGCTACACCTTC. Translating it yields CSVDRGNYGYTF.

The chain employs TRBV5-6 and TRBJ1-1, with D uncertain. V was cut by 4 bases and J by 1 base, with 2 bases left in between. Looked up from germline, CDR1 is SGHDT and CDR2 is YYEEEE. The length of the CDR3 is 11 residues. CDR3 sequence reads: CASSRNTEAFF. As DNA, the CDR3 is TGTGCCAGCAGCCGGAACACTGAAGCTTTCTTT.

The rearrangement joins TRBV7-9 to TRBJ1-1, with a tentative D call TRBD1 (5 bases). V was shortened by 7 bases and J by 1 base, with 22 bases between the two germline ends. The germline gives CDR1 SEHNR, CDR2 FQNEAQ (reference sequence). The CDR3 length is 17 residues. CDR3 sequence (DNA): TGTGCCAGCACTCGTTGGGGGGGAAGAGTAGGGAACACTGAAGCTTTCTTT. Its protein product is CASTRWGGRVGNTEAFF.

This clone was observed a few times. A junction boundary mismatches the germline segment, possibly from a read error. The chain recombines TRBV7-7 with TRBJ2-2, with 14 bases aligning to TRBD2. CDR3 size: 20 residues. Per germline, CDR1 SSHAT and CDR2 FNYEAQ (reference sequence). The CDR3 sequence: CASSLAGRLAGGPNTGELFF. CDR3 coding DNA: TGTGCTAGCAGCCTCGCCGGTAGACTAGCGGGAGGGCCGAACACCGGGGAGCTGTTTTTT.

V gene TRBV6-5 combines with J gene TRBJ2-7; 12 bases fit TRBD2. This CDR3 spans 15 amino acids. Germline CDR1 is MNHEY and CDR2 is SVGAGI. V dropped 6 bases and J dropped 1; count of bases not matched to a gene: 4. The CDR3 DNA follows: TGTGCCAGCAGGCCAGGACTAGCGGGATCCTACGAGCAGTACTTC. Its protein is CASRPGLAGSYEQYF.

The V gene is TRBV6-1, the J gene TRBJ2-3, with D tentatively TRBD2 (6 bases). This CDR3 region has 14 residues. Germline V lookup: CDR1 MNHNS, CDR2 SASEGT. V was trimmed by 8 bases and J by 7 bases, leaving 19 bases between them. The CDR3 sequence: CASPTPGGGNTQYF. CDR3 DNA: TGTGCCAGCCCCACGCCCGGGGGTGGGAATACGCAGTATTTT.

The V and J genes are TRBV30 and TRBJ2-2; 11 nucleotides agree with TRBD2. With 4 bases clipped from V and 7 bases from J, the junction kept 5 bases outside the gene matches. CDR3 length: 14 residues. The germline gives CDR1 GTSNPN, CDR2 SVGIG (reference sequence). The DNA for the CDR3 is TGTGCCTGGAAGGCTAGCGGGAGGAGCGGGGAGCTGTTTTTT. Translated: CAWKASGRSGELFF.

The chain recombines TRBV7-9 with TRBJ2-5; tentative D call: TRBD2 (6 bases). This CDR3 has 15 residues. CDR1 SEHNR and CDR2 FQNEAQ come from the germline V gene (reference sequence). Trimming stripped 5 bases from V and 5 bases from J, with 18 bases between. CDR3 nucleotides: TGTGCCAGCAGCCACGGTGTCACGGGGGTCGAGACCCAGTACTTC. This codes for CASSHGVTGVETQYF.

The chain couples TRBV10-3 to TRBJ2-1, with 8 bases that match TRBD2. The germline V gene has CDR1 ENHRY and CDR2 SYGVKD. The V segment lost 3 bases and the J segment 9 bases; nucleotides outside the gene matches: 7. The CDR3 totals 14 residues. DNA of the CDR3: TGTGCCATCAGTGACGGGAGGGAGGGGGGTGAGCAGTTCTTC. Its translation: CAISDGREGGEQFF.

The chain joins TRBV5-6 to TRBJ2-7; D gene uncertain. The CDR3 consists of 12 residues. Germline-derived CDR1 and CDR2 are SGHDT and YYEEEE. The V end was cut by 3 bases, the J end by 2 bases, with 6 bases between. The CDR3 bases are TGTGCCAGCAGCTCCCTCCCCTACGAGCAGTACTTC. Translated: CASSSLPYEQYF.

This clone was seen a handful of times. The V gene is TRBV5-6, the J gene TRBJ2-2; TRBD2 might be the D (6 bases). Germline loops: CDR1 SGHDT, CDR2 YYEEEE. V gave up 4 bases and J gave up 3 bases, with 13 bases separating them. The CDR3 loop spans 15 amino acids. The CDR3 DNA reads as TGTGCCAGCAGCATAAAGCGGGCCGACACCGGGGAGCTGTTTTTT. The encoded protein is CASSIKRADTGELFF.

The chain is built from TRBV7-3 and TRBJ2-1; weak D call: TRBD2 (5 bases). The CDR3 covers 16 residues. V was shortened by 0 bases and J by 0 bases, with 9 bases between the two germline ends. Germline V lookup: CDR1 SGHTA, CDR2 FQGTGA. The CDR3 spells CASSLTRRVSYNEQFF. The CDR3 nucleotides read TGTGCCAGCAGCTTAACGCGGCGGGTCTCCTACAATGAGCAGTTCTTC.

This clone showed up just once. V gene TRBV7-9 combines with J gene TRBJ2-6; possibly TRBD1 for D (6 bases). Germline V gene sequence: CDR1 SEHNR, CDR2 FQNEAQ (reference sequence). The CDR3 length is 18 residues. The V end lost 3 bases, the J end lost 0 bases, and 15 bases lay between the germline ends. CDR3: CASSLGAATTSGANVLTF. The CDR3 DNA is TGTGCCAGCAGCTTGGGGGCAGCTACAACCTCTGGGGCCAACGTCCTGACTTTC.

The J gene is TRBJ1-1, the V gene TRBV9; D might be TRBD1 (6 bases). Trimming removed 4 bases at V and 5 bases at J, with 15 bases between. This CDR3 spans 14 amino acids. Germline loops: CDR1 SGDLS, CDR2 YYNGEE. The CDR3 DNA reads as TGTGCCAGCAGCCCAAACCAACAGGGAACTGAAGCTTTCTTT. It codes for CASSPNQQGTEAFF.

The CDR3, as DNA: TGTGCCAGCAGCTACCGCAGGGTTCACGAGCAGTACTTC. This sequence encodes CASSYRRVHEQYF. The J gene is TRBJ2-7, the V gene TRBV5-6; the D gene is possibly TRBD1 (5 bases). Deletions cut 3 bases from V and 5 bases from J, with 12 bases between. The CDR3 totals 13 residues. Per germline, CDR1 SGHDT and CDR2 YYEEEE.

Concerning this clone: One end of the junction is discordant with germline, which a read error may explain. This rearrangement joins TRBV7-9 to TRBJ1-2, with 7 nucleotides matching TRBD1. Looked up from germline, CDR1 is SEHNR and CDR2 is FQNEAQ (reference sequence). The CDR3 is made up of 16 amino acids. The CDR3 nucleotides read TGTTCCAGCAGCGTCGACAGGGTGGCCGCTAACTATGGCTACACCTTC. It translates to CSSSVDRVAANYGYTF.